Sequencing of this TCR beta chain was carried out in a study of CD8 T cells in ankylosing spondylitis. This clonotype was counted many times. Using its own MiXCR run on the 5' RACE reads, TCRdb lists one record per CDR3 protein. The sample carries around 39,000 distinct CDR3 sequences, under 15% recorded once. V was trimmed by 0 bases and J by 4 bases, leaving 9 bases between them. Looked up from germline, CDR1 is DFQATT and CDR2 is SNEGSKA (reference sequence). The CDR3 length is 14 residues. This rearrangement joins TRBV20-1 to TRBJ2-2; D uncertain. The sequence was obtained from a male donor with ankylosing spondylitis. What was sequenced was synovial fluid, either unsorted or a sorted T cell fraction (not recorded which). The CDR3 sequence is CSARDFLITGELFF. CDR3 nucleotide sequence: TGCAGTGCTAGAGATTTCTTGATCACCGGGGAGCTGTTTTTT.